Included here is one T cell receptor beta chain sequence, with context. From germline, CDR1 is KGHSH and CDR2 LQKENI. The ends lost 3 bases at V and 4 bases at J; junction bases unmatched: 11. The CDR3 is 17 amino acids. The authors' processing: Reference gene primer amplification yielded estimated nucleated cell counts. Repertoires were generated with immunoSEQ multiplex PCR, while TCRdb's copy carries only in-frame clones and drops some. The D gene and trimming were derived from the DNA, and the V and J assignments and clone size from that table. This table holds about 43,000 clones, about four fifths found once. These data belong to a study of blood T cell repertoires in COVID-19. Turning to the study itself: Sites across the United States, Italy and Spain contributed samples from acute and convalescent COVID-19. In each case, the material was cDNA or gDNA derived from T cells, B-cell-depleted T cells, or PBMCs.

The sample comprised peripheral blood. This receptor was identified in a woman aged 55 to 70 with acute or convalescent COVID-19. The chain couples TRBV18 to TRBJ1-2; TRBD1 agrees at 10 bases. This CDR3 is CASSPSYGDRGGYGYTF. The DNA for the CDR3 is TGTGCCAGCTCACCTTCATATGGGGACAGGGGCGGCTATGGCTACACCTTC.